This TCR beta chain was retrieved from a study of shared clonotypes between healthy human individuals. Whole-study results and caveats: Clonotypes shared by all four sorted-subset donors had higher generation probabilities than non-shared clonotypes. Only blood samples were collected, and tissue repertoires likely differ.

Notes on this clone: Its antigen remains unidentified.

Germline-derived CDR1 and CDR2 are SEHNR and FQNEAQ (reference sequence). The CDR3 loop spans 13 amino acids. The ends lost 3 bases at V and 9 bases at J; junction bases unmatched: 3. The data were produced by immunoSEQ multiplex PCR, yet TCRdb's version contains in-frame clones alone and is incomplete. Counted here are 2 million to 2.5 million clones, 85% to 95% occurring once; the ten biggest clones make up approximately 0.4%. The material sequenced was naive CD4+ T cells from PBMCs. Subset of the sample: CD45RA+ positively selected. This chain connects TRBV7-9 to TRBJ2-1; 9 bases fit TRBD2. The sequence was collected from a man between 18 and 35 years old in good health. Some clones in this sample may be carry-over from other donors' samples. The CDR3 loop is CASSFSAGGEQFF. CDR3 in DNA: TGTGCCAGCAGCTTTTCAGCGGGAGGTGAGCAGTTCTTC.